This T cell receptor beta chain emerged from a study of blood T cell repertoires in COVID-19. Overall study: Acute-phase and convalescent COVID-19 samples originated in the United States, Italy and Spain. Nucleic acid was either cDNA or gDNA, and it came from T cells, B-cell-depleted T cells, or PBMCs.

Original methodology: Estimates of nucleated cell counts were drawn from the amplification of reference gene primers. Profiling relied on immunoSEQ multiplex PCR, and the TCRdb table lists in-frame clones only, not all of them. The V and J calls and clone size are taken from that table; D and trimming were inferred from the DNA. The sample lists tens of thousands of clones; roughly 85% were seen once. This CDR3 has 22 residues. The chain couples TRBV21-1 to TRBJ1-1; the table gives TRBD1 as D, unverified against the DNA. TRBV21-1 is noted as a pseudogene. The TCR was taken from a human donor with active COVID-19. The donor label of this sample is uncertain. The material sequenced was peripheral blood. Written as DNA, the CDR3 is TGTGCCAGCAGCACCTTTACCTCTGGAGGGCCAGGGGGTCGGTGGATGAACACTGAAGCTTTCTTT. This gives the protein CASSTFTSGGPGGRWMNTEAFF.